What follows is one T cell receptor (beta chain) and its context. The authors carried out high-throughput sequencing of TCR beta. They applied it to CD8+ and CD4+ T cells obtained from blood. Bulk CD8+ and CD4+ cells came from magnetic negative isolation; CD8+ TEMRA by FACS. Trimming cost V 8 bases and J 1 base, with 16 bases left between them. Germline-derived CDR1 and CDR2 are SEHNR and FQNEAQ (reference sequence). The CDR3 length is 15 residues. The record originates from a study of CD8 T cells in Susac syndrome. cDNA came from roughly 0.53 to 1 ug RNA primed by random hexamers. Multiplex PCR with immunoSEQ amplified the TCR beta CDR3 across 54 Vbeta and 13 Jbeta. TCRdb ran MiXCR on the immunoSEQ multiplex PCR reads and lists one entry per CDR3 protein. The repertoire holds approximately 150,000 distinct CDR3 sequences, with around 94% as singletons.

The receptor was derived from a human donor in good health. This chain links TRBV7-9 with TRBJ2-3; D might be TRBD1 (7 bases). Material: CD4+ T cells from PBMCs. CDR3 DNA sequence: TGTGCCAGCCGTAAGACCAGGGGGGGCACAGATACGCAGTATTTT. Amino acid sequence: CASRKTRGGTDTQYF.